The following is a TCR beta chain sequence with its context. The data were obtained in a study of Tregs in tolerant kidney transplant recipients. Assay: immunoSEQ multiplex PCR; the TCRdb copy retains only in-frame clones and omits some. Of 75,000 to 100,000 clones in the sample, around nine tenths were seen once. Germline CDR1 is SGHDT and CDR2 is YYEEEE. CDR3 size: 14 residues. Trimming stripped 0 bases from V and 6 bases from J, with 12 bases between. Input material: CD8+ T cells from blood. This chain uses TRBV5-6 with TRBJ1-2; D gene unclear. This TCR was recovered from a human donor in good health. For the CDR3, the DNA is TGTGCCAGCAGCTTGGTTAGGTGGTCCCATGGCTACACCTTC. Its translation is CASSLVRWSHGYTF.